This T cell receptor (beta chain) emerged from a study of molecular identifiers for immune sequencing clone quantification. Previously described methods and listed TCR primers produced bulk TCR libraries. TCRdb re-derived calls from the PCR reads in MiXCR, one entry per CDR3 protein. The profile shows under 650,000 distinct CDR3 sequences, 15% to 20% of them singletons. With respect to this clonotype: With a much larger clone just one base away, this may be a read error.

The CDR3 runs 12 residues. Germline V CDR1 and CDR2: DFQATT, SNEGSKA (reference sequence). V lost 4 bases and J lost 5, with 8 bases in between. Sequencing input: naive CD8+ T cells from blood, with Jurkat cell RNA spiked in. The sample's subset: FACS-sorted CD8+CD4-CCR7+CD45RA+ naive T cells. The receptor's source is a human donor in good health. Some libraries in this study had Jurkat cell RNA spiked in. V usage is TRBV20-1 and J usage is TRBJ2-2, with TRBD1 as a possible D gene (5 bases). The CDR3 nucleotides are TGCAGTGCTATAGCAGGGACCGGGGAGCTGTTTTTT. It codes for CSAIAGTGELFF.